This TCR beta chain stems from a study of shared clonotypes between healthy human individuals. Overall study: Donors were a couple of women and a few men aged 18 to 49.

The CDR3 covers 15 residues. Trimming removed 8 bases at V and 7 bases at J, with 21 bases between. CDR1 is MNHEY, CDR2 SMNVEV, per germline (reference sequence). Genomic DNA of each subset was evenly split across several immunoSEQ plates. Spread over ten immunoSEQ deep assay plates, unsorted PBMC DNA underwent sequencing. Original processing methods: Owing to the provision of junction-only sequences devoid of quality scores by immunoSEQ, filtering differed. TCRdb's copy holds only in-frame clones and misses some; the assay was immunoSEQ multiplex PCR. V and J calls and clone size are as listed in that table; D and trimming were resolved from the DNA. The sample lists a few hundred thousand clones; 79% were seen once.

The sequence derives from a woman in her thirties or forties in good health. Some clones in this sample may be carry-over from other donors' samples. Sequencing was done on a sample of PBMCs. The chain has TRBV27 and TRBJ2-1; weak D call: TRBD2 (6 bases). DNA of the CDR3: TGTGCCAGCGATAAATACCTATGCGGGGAGAATGAGCAGTTCTTC. This codes for CASDKYLCGENEQFF.